The clone carrying this TCR beta chain was detected a few times. TCRdb reanalyzed the PCR reads with MiXCR. The data show about 40,000 clones, with about 15% seen just once and 3.5% to 4% held by the top ten. Each patient went into thyroid surgery without having received any treatment. This sample stems from a study of metastatic and nonmetastatic thyroid tumors. Across the study: Repertoires were compared across blood and tumor or nodule tissue from malignant and benign thyroid patients.

This CDR3 spans 15 amino acids. Trimming pared 11 bases from V and 4 bases from J, leaving 24 bases between. The chain joins TRBV12-3 or TRBV12-4 to TRBJ2-7, with a tentative D call TRBD1 (5 bases). Sequenced sample: blood. This sequence was found in a female donor with papillary thyroid cancer or a benign thyroid nodule (not recorded which). Some clones in this sample may be carry-over from other donors' samples. The CDR3 bases are TGTGCCGGCACCCCCCGCGGCAGGGCGAAGTACGAGCAGTACTTC. It specifies CAGTPRGRAKYEQYF.